One and the same sample provided the 27 T cell receptor beta chains below, sequenced in a study of shared T cell receptors in the human thymus. Some clones are missing from TCRdb's copy, which holds only in-frame ones; the method was immunoSEQ multiplex PCR. Altogether 700,000 or so clones are present, 70% to 90% being singletons, with the ten largest covering around 0.01%. The sample was also reused in another study, on human thymus T cells.

The material sequenced was thymocytes. Receptor source: a girl less than two years old with a congenital heart defect.

Here the CDR3 DNA reads TGTGCCAGCAGTTTAATTTGGAGCACTGAAGCTTTCTTT. Its protein product is CASSLIWSTEAFF. This chain connects TRBV27 to TRBJ1-1; D is ambiguous. V was shortened by 2 bases and J by 4 bases, with 8 bases between the two germline ends. The CDR3 is 13 residues long. The V gene's germline CDR1 is MNHEY and CDR2 SMNVEV (reference sequence).

This clone was detected only a few times. The rearrangement uses TRBV12-5 and TRBJ1-2; D remains unclear. In germline, CDR1 is LGHNT, CDR2 FRNRAP. Trimming took off 1 base at V and 5 bases at J, with 5 bases between the two ends. This CDR3 is built from 12 residues. CDR3 sequence: CASGLAPYGYTF. CDR3 coding DNA: TGTGCTAGTGGTTTGGCCCCATATGGCTACACCTTC.

This clone was counted a single time. The chain recombines TRBV5-4 with TRBJ2-7, with D possibly matching TRBD1 (6 bases). Trimming pared 4 bases from V and 3 bases from J, leaving 11 bases between. The CDR3 loop spans 13 amino acids. Germline V gene lookup returns CDR1 SGHNT and CDR2 YYREEE (reference sequence). CDR3 loop: CASSIQGYYEQYF. DNA of the CDR3: TGTGCCAGCAGCATACAGGGCTACTACGAGCAGTACTTC.

The gene calls are TRBV7-3 and TRBJ2-2, with 12 nucleotides matching TRBD2. CDR3 length: 19 amino acids. V lost 1 base, J lost 3 bases, and 9 bases stayed unmatched. Germline-derived CDR1 and CDR2 are SGHTA and FQGTGA. CDR3 amino acids: CASSLIPLAGGPDTGELFF. The CDR3, as DNA: TGTGCCAGCAGCTTAATACCCCTAGCGGGGGGGCCGGACACCGGGGAGCTGTTTTTT.

This chain uses TRBV7-9 with TRBJ2-7; 8 nucleotides agree with TRBD1. This CDR3 region has 15 residues. Trimming cost V 6 bases and J 4 bases; bases outside gene matches: 11. In germline, CDR1 is SEHNR, CDR2 FQNEAQ (reference sequence). This chain's CDR3 is CASRPRQGIGYEQYF. CDR3 sequence (DNA): TGTGCCAGCAGACCTCGACAGGGGATAGGGTACGAGCAGTACTTC.

The J gene is TRBJ1-5, the V gene TRBV4-2, with D uncertain. The germline gives CDR1 LGHNA, CDR2 YNFKEQ. The CDR3 runs to 16 residues. Trimming shortened V by 0 bases and J by 0 bases, and 9 bases separated the two germline ends. The CDR3 spells CASSQDLQDSNQPQHF. The CDR3 bases are TGTGCCAGCAGCCAAGATTTACAAGATAGCAATCAGCCCCAGCATTTT.

The chain uses TRBV4-1 and TRBJ2-3; tentatively, D is TRBD2 (6 bases). CDR1 and CDR2 (germline): MGHRA, YSYEKL. The CDR3 runs 18 residues. Between the trimmed V and J ends, which lost 0 bases and 3 bases, there was a span of 19 bases. CDR3 region: CASSQEREGRDFTDTQYF. The CDR3 bases are TGCGCCAGCAGCCAAGAGCGGGAAGGCCGAGACTTTACAGATACGCAGTATTTT.

This CDR3 reads CASTGTEGRSNEKLFF. CDR3 coding DNA: TGTGCCAGCACCGGGACTGAGGGGAGATCTAATGAAAAACTGTTTTTT. The chain joins TRBV2 to TRBJ1-4; tentative D call: TRBD1 (5 bases). V lost 7 bases and J 3 bases, leaving 18 bases between the germline ends. Looked up from germline, CDR1 is SNHLY and CDR2 is FYNNEI. The CDR3 consists of 16 residues.

This rearrangement joins TRBV10-3 to TRBJ1-1; D ambiguous. Germline V CDR1 and CDR2: ENHRY, SYGVKD. V lost 2 bases and J lost 5, with 9 bases in between. The CDR3 extends over 13 amino acids. The CDR3 reads CAISETLRTEAFF. CDR3 in DNA: TGTGCCATCAGTGAGACGCTAAGAACTGAAGCTTTCTTT.

The V gene is TRBV19, the J gene TRBJ1-1; TRBD1 is a possible D gene (5 bases). This CDR3 is built from 13 residues. Germline CDR1 reads LNHDA; CDR2 reads SQIVND (reference sequence). Trimming left V 7 bases short and J 5 bases short, with 14 bases between. CDR3 amino acids: CASTPIGGTEAFF. The CDR3 DNA reads TGTGCCAGTACACCGATCGGGGGGACTGAAGCTTTCTTT.

The CDR3 sequence is CASSFPPGGPEAFF. CDR3 coding DNA: TGTGCCAGCAGTTTTCCTCCAGGGGGCCCTGAAGCTTTCTTT. V is TRBV28 and J is TRBJ1-1; 8 nucleotides align to TRBD1. The germline gives CDR1 MDHEN, CDR2 SYDVKM. J lost 6 bases, V lost 3 bases, and 6 bases had no gene match. The length of the CDR3 is 14 residues.

The chain has TRBV18 and TRBJ2-3, with a weak D call TRBD1 (5 bases). Germline CDR1 and CDR2: KGHSH and LQKENI. V lost 3 bases, J lost 5 bases, and 9 bases lay in between. There are 13 residues in the CDR3. In nucleotides, the CDR3 is TGTGCCAGCTCACCGGGGCATGGAGATACGCAGTATTTT. This codes for CASSPGHGDTQYF.

The rearrangement joins TRBV6-1 to TRBJ1-2; TRBD1 aligns across 8 bases. There are 13 residues in the CDR3. Trimming took 5 bases from V and 6 from J; bases not matched to a gene: 5. The germline gives CDR1 MNHNS, CDR2 SASEGT. Here the CDR3 reads CASSFGRGHGYTF. CDR3 coding DNA: TGTGCCAGCAGTTTCGGCAGGGGGCATGGCTACACCTTC.

The V gene is TRBV2, the J gene TRBJ2-7; 7 nucleotides match TRBD1. Unmatched junction bases numbered 14, after V lost 4 bases and J lost 5 bases. The CDR3 is made up of 16 amino acids. CDR1 is SNHLY and CDR2 is FYNNEI in the germline V gene. CDR3 coding DNA: TGTGCCAGCAGTGTGCAAACAATTCGGGACAGTAACGAGCAGTACTTC. It is translated as CASSVQTIRDSNEQYF. Filled out from reference TRBV2 and TRBJ2-7, the complete variable domain reads EPEVTQTPSHQVTQMGQEVILRCVPISNHLYFYWYRQILGQKVEFLVSFYNNEISEKSEIFDDQFSVERPDGSNFTLKIRSTKLEDSAMYFCASSVQTIRDSNEQYFGPGTRLTVT.

The CDR3 reads CASRPGATPQHGYTF. CDR3 DNA sequence: TGTGCCAGCAGACCCGGAGCAACCCCCCAGCATGGCTACACCTTC. The chain carries TRBV6-5 and TRBJ1-2; no clear D. V lost 6 bases and J 6 bases, leaving 20 bases between the germline ends. This CDR3 is 15 amino acids long. CDR1 is MNHEY and CDR2 is SVGAGI in the germline V gene.

V usage is TRBV4-1 and J usage is TRBJ1-1, with a possible D match to TRBD1 (5 bases). The CDR3 sequence is 15 residues long. Per the germline V gene, CDR1 is MGHRA and CDR2 is YSYEKL. With 6 bases removed from V and 1 base from J, the gap between germline ends came to 15 bases. The CDR3 reads CASREKDRENTEAFF. DNA for the CDR3: TGCGCCAGCAGAGAAAAAGACAGAGAGAACACTGAAGCTTTCTTT.

This chain links TRBV7-2 with TRBJ2-5; D possibly corresponds to TRBD2 (6 bases). Germline values: CDR1 SGHTA, CDR2 FQGNSA. Between the trimmed V and J ends, which lost 0 bases and 5 bases, there was a span of 19 bases. CDR3 length: 17 residues. CDR3 sequence: CASSLAGRDPLGETQYF. The CDR3 DNA follows: TGTGCCAGCAGCTTAGCGGGGCGGGATCCCCTGGGGGAGACCCAGTACTTC.

This chain connects TRBV2 to TRBJ2-3, with D unresolved. Trimming cost V 1 base and J 2 bases, with 10 bases left between them. CDR3 size: 15 residues. Per the germline V gene, CDR1 is SNHLY and CDR2 is FYNNEI. CDR3 sequence reads: CASSEDSKFTDTQYF. As DNA, the CDR3 is TGTGCCAGCAGTGAAGATAGCAAATTCACAGATACGCAGTATTTT.

J is TRBJ2-5 and V is TRBV7-6, with TRBD2 matching 7 bases. In germline, CDR1 is SGHVS, CDR2 FNYEAQ. Germline trimming cut 6 bases from V and 11 bases from J; bases unmatched to any gene: 12. The CDR3 spans 13 residues. The CDR3 sequence is CASSSGKGRAQYF. The DNA of the CDR3 is TGTGCCAGCAGTTCAGGGAAGGGGAGGGCGCAGTACTTC.

The V and J genes are TRBV27 and TRBJ1-1; maybe TRBD1 (5 bases). The CDR3 sequence is 14 residues long. Germline assignment: CDR1 MNHEY and CDR2 SMNVEV (reference sequence). V lost 5 bases and J 1 base, leaving 11 bases between the germline ends. CDR3 DNA sequence: TGTGCCAGCAGTCGCGGGGCCCCGAACACTGAAGCTTTCTTT. Protein product: CASSRGAPNTEAFF.

This chain connects TRBV15 to TRBJ1-4; the D is unclear. The germline V gene has CDR1 LNHNV and CDR2 YYDKDF (reference sequence). V lost 0 bases to trimming and J lost 6 bases, with 17 bases between them. CDR3 length: 17 residues. The chain's CDR3 is CATSRDLGQPRDEKLFF. In DNA, the CDR3 is TGTGCCACCAGCAGAGATTTAGGCCAGCCGCGGGATGAAAAACTGTTTTTT.

This chain links TRBV2 with TRBJ2-3, with 8 nucleotides matching TRBD2. V lost 6 bases and J lost 2; bases outside the gene matches: 1. This CDR3 has 13 residues. Germline V lookup: CDR1 SNHLY, CDR2 FYNNEI. DNA for the CDR3: TGTGCCAGCAGGCGGGGGGACACAGATACGCAGTATTTT. Its protein is CASRRGDTDTQYF.

This rearrangement joins TRBV27 to TRBJ2-7, with D maybe TRBD1 (6 bases). V was cut by 3 bases and J by 1 base, with 7 bases left in between. The V gene's germline CDR1 is MNHEY and CDR2 SMNVEV (reference sequence). This CDR3 spans 13 amino acids. CDR3 loop: CASSFRGSYEQYF. The CDR3 nucleotides read TGTGCCAGCAGTTTTAGGGGGTCCTACGAGCAGTACTTC.

The chain has TRBV11-1 and TRBJ2-1, with a possible D match to TRBD2 (5 bases). Between the trimmed V and J ends, which lost 2 bases and 0 bases, there was a span of 11 bases. CDR1 and CDR2 (germline): SGHAT, FQDESV (reference sequence). This CDR3 comprises 16 residues. The chain's CDR3 is CASSLPLGSSYNEQFF. The DNA for the CDR3 is TGTGCCAGCAGCTTACCGCTGGGGAGCTCCTACAATGAGCAGTTCTTC.

The chain has TRBV2 and TRBJ2-5, with 8 positions matching TRBD1. There are 21 residues in the CDR3. CDR1 and CDR2 (germline): SNHLY, FYNNEI. Trimming removed 4 bases from V and 2 bases from J; junction bases left unmatched: 24. CDR3 sequence reads: CASSGIGQGLIGSWRQETQYF. CDR3 DNA sequence: TGTGCCAGCAGTGGGATCGGACAGGGATTGATTGGGTCTTGGAGGCAAGAGACCCAGTACTTC.

The chain couples TRBV5-8 to TRBJ2-1; 8 bases match TRBD2. Looked up from germline, CDR1 is SGHTS and CDR2 is YDEGEE. CDR3 length: 17 amino acids. With 5 bases clipped from V and 6 bases from J, the junction kept 16 bases outside the gene matches. CDR3 DNA: TGTGCCAGCAGTCTCCCCCGGGGGGGGATTGGGCTCAATGAGCAGTTCTTC. Translation: CASSLPRGGIGLNEQFF.

The chain recombines TRBV6-5 with TRBJ2-2; 13 nucleotides agree with TRBD2. The germline CDR1 and CDR2 sequences are MNHEY and SVGAGI. V trimming: 6 bases; J trimming: 8 bases; junction bases outside the gene matches: 6. The CDR3 covers 15 residues. The CDR3 reads CASRPTSGGSGELFF. CDR3 in DNA: TGTGCCAGCAGGCCGACTAGCGGGGGGTCTGGGGAGCTGTTTTTT.